Listed below are T cell receptor beta chains from one sample, sequenced in a study of CD8+ T cells in alopecia areata. Sequencing was performed with immunoSEQ multiplex PCR; in TCRdb, only in-frame clones are kept and a portion is missing. Among about 270,000 clones listed, 60% were seen once. The material sequenced was CD4+ T cells sorted from blood, taken between weeks 51 and 54, from a patient treated with tofacitinib. The receptors originated from a human donor with alopecia areata. Each CDR3 is given with its conserved first and last residue. The D gene is left open where the match is weak. Rows give clone size only sometimes, using once, few, many, or a class for an expanded clone.

abundance	j_gene	v_gene	d_gene	CDR3aa	CDR3nt
few	TRBJ2-7	TRBV7-8	-	CASSVSGDSYEQYF	TGTGCCAGCAGCGTCTCAGGGGATTCCTACGAGCAGTACTTC
-	TRBJ2-7	TRBV19	-	CASSKLTGGAYEQYF	TGTGCCAGTAGTAAATTGACAGGTGGAGCCTACGAGCAGTACTTC
-	TRBJ2-5	TRBV7-3	TRBD1	CASSRDREETQYF	TGTGCCAGCAGCCGTGACAGGGAAGAGACCCAGTACTTC
-	TRBJ1-1	TRBV29-1	-	CSVDRGGTEAFF	TGCAGCGTTGATAGGGGTGGCACTGAAGCTTTCTTT
-	TRBJ2-4	TRBV5-1	-	CASSLEAGAGAKNIQYF	TGCGCCAGCAGCTTGGAAGCAGGGGCTGGAGCCAAAAACATTCAGTACTTC
-	TRBJ2-4	TRBV30	-	CAWSHQNIQYF	TGTGCCTGGAGCCACCAAAACATTCAGTACTTC
-	TRBJ2-3	TRBV7-9	-	CASSLLPDTQYF	TGTGCCAGCAGCTTACTGCCAGATACGCAGTATTTT
-	TRBJ2-7	TRBV5-1	TRBD1	CASSGQGRDYEQYF	TGCGCCAGCAGCGGACAGGGTAGAGACTACGAGCAGTACTTC
-	TRBJ1-6	TRBV5-6	TRBD1	CASSRDRGRDNSPLHF	TGTGCCAGCAGCCGGGACAGGGGTAGAGATAATTCACCCCTCCACTTT
-	TRBJ2-7	TRBV10-1	-	CASSDGITMVEQYF	TGCGCCAGCAGTGATGGAATTACGATGGTCGAGCAGTACTTC
-	TRBJ1-1	TRBV29-1	-	CSVEIQNTEAFF	TGCAGCGTTGAAATTCAGAACACTGAAGCTTTCTTT
-	TRBJ2-3	TRBV4-1	-	CASSHRQLDTQYF	TGCGCCAGCAGCCACCGACAGTTAGATACGCAGTATTTT
-	TRBJ1-6	TRBV6-5	TRBD1	CASSTGTANSPLHF	TGTGCCAGCAGTACCGGGACAGCTAATTCACCCCTCCACTTT
-	TRBJ1-2	TRBV2	-	CASSGRGRGGYTF	TGTGCCAGCAGTGGACGAGGGAGAGGGGGCTACACCTTC
-	TRBJ1-1	TRBV11-1	-	CASSLKGIRENTEAFF	TGTGCCAGCAGCTTAAAAGGAATTAGGGAGAACACTGAAGCTTTCTTT
-	TRBJ2-5	TRBV11-2	-	CASSLGRRLQETQYF	TGTGCCAGCAGCTTAGGTCGGCGGTTACAAGAGACCCAGTACTTC
-	TRBJ2-1	TRBV12-5	-	CASGLLASASEQFF	TGTGCTAGTGGTTTGCTAGCTAGCGCTAGTGAGCAGTTCTTC
-	TRBJ1-5	TRBV6-4	-	CASSEGPGQPQHF	TGTGCCAGCAGTGAGGGGCCTGGTCAGCCCCAGCATTTT